This T cell receptor (beta chain) was profiled in a study of blood T cell repertoires in COVID-19. Study at large: PBMCs, B-cell-depleted T cells, or T cells were the source of the cDNA or gDNA that made up the material.

The age range of participants was about 18 to 95 years, with residence in about 25 US areas. Cohort 3 recovered donors had two negative PCRs, clearance, or symptom resolution. Germline CDR1 reads SGHNT; CDR2 reads YYREEE (reference sequence). V was clipped by 4 bases and J by 0 bases, with 14 bases between them. This CDR3 has 15 amino acids. This table comes from immunoSEQ multiplex PCR, and its TCRdb copy is limited to in-frame clones, with some not included. This sample carries nearly 200,000 clones, around 92% of them seen once, and the ten largest clones take roughly 8.4%. The chain is built from TRBV5-4 and TRBJ2-7; TRBD1 is a possible D gene (5 bases). The clonotype comes from a woman between 18 and 29 years old who had recovered from COVID-19. Sequences were obtained from PBMCs or T cells enriched from blood (not recorded which). CDR3 bases: TGTGCCAGCAGCCCCTCTCGTGGACACTCCTACGAGCAGTACTTC. It specifies CASSPSRGHSYEQYF.